A few counts support the clone carrying this T cell receptor beta chain. What it binds is not known. CDR3 size: 14 residues. Per germline, CDR1 MDHEN and CDR2 SYDVKM. V was cut by 3 bases and J by 6 bases, with 14 bases left in between. This record belongs to a study of CD8+CD57+ T cells in acquired aplastic anemia. General observations from the study: CD8+ Simpson's diversity showed no significant patient-control difference.

According to the study, genomic DNA was the template for TCR beta VDJ and CDR3 profiling. In TCRdb, the reads were re-called with MiXCR into one record per CDR3 protein. Here the sample spans 130,000 or so distinct CDR3 sequences, almost 40% being singletons. Sequencing involved patients with CD8+CD57+ cell expansion previously shown by flow cytometry. Diagnosis of severe acquired aplastic anemia applied to all patients. Patients had not yet gotten any therapy when their blood was taken for sampling. V usage is TRBV28 and J usage is TRBJ1-1, with a tentative D call TRBD1 (6 bases). This clonotype originated in a human donor with aplastic anemia. Sequences were obtained from sorted CD4+, CD8+, or CD8+CD57+ T cells (not recorded which) from PBMCs. The CDR3 sequence is CASSLGTSLSEAFF. For the CDR3, the DNA is TGTGCCAGCAGTTTGGGGACAAGTCTCTCTGAAGCTTTCTTT.